The 17 T cell receptor beta chains reported below all come from one sample, sequenced in a study of cytomegalovirus exposure and HLA in healthy donors. With 60 Vbeta and 13 Jbeta primers, the PCR was carried out. Only in-frame clones appear in the TCRdb table, and some are missing; sequencing was by immunoSEQ multiplex PCR. This table holds approximately 130,000 clones, approximately 85% found once. Source material: PBMCs. The receptor set was obtained from a woman aged 25 to 45 in good health and CMV-seropositive.

V usage is TRBV5-1 and J usage is TRBJ2-3, with TRBD2 identical over 12 bases. The CDR3 has 16 residues. Looked up from germline, CDR1 is SGHRS and CDR2 is YFSETQ. Trimming at V came to 3 bases and at J to 2 bases, leaving 4 bases not matched to a gene. CDR3 DNA: TGCGCCAGCAGCTCGACTAGCGGGGGCCCCACAGATACGCAGTATTTT. Translation gives CASSSTSGGPTDTQYF.

V and J are TRBV27 and TRBJ2-5; 7 bases map to TRBD1. The J call may be mistaken, given a closer DNA end match to TRBJ2-7. The CDR3 extends over 14 amino acids. The V gene's germline CDR1 is MNHEY and CDR2 SMNVEV (reference sequence). In DNA form, the CDR3 reads TGTGCCAGCAGTTCCCGACAGGGCGCCTACGAGCAGTACTTC. Its protein is CASSSRQGAYEQYF.

The CDR3 nucleotides read TGTGCCAGCAGCGAAGAGGACAGGGGGCTGGACGAGCAGTACTTC. Translating it yields CASSEEDRGLDEQYF. The chain recombines TRBV9 with TRBJ2-7; TRBD1 matches 11 bases. Germline-derived CDR1 and CDR2 are SGDLS and YYNGEE. V was clipped by 3 bases and J by 5 bases; unmatched bases: 7. The length of the CDR3 is 15 residues.

The chain joins TRBV5-1 to TRBJ2-7; 8 nucleotides align to TRBD1. Trimming took 0 bases from V and 1 from J; bases not matched to a gene: 3. Per the germline V gene, CDR1 is SGHRS and CDR2 is YFSETQ. This CDR3 comprises 15 residues. The CDR3 DNA follows: TGCGCCAGCAGCTTGGAGGGGACAGGATCCTACGAGCAGTACTTC. Its protein product is CASSLEGTGSYEQYF.

As concerns this clone: A junction boundary mismatches the germline segment, possibly from a read error. Within the sample, other DNA sequences also encode this same CDR3. The chain couples TRBV27 to TRBJ1-2, with 7 bases identical to TRBD1. The V gene's germline CDR1 is MNHEY and CDR2 SMNVEV (reference sequence). The CDR3 sequence is 16 residues long. CDR3 coding DNA: TGTGCCAGCAGTTCATTTGTGAGACAGGGCAACTACGGCTACACCTTC. Its translation: CASSSFVRQGNYGYTF.

The chain links TRBV30 to TRBJ2-7, with 9 bases lining up with TRBD2. CDR3 length: 13 residues. Germline V gene lookup returns CDR1 GTSNPN and CDR2 SVGIG (reference sequence). The J segment lost 2 bases and the V segment lost 4 bases, leaving 3 bases of the junction unmatched. As DNA, the CDR3 is TGTGCCTGGAAGCCTAGCGGGACCTACGAGCAGTACTTC. Residues: CAWKPSGTYEQYF.

This clone was counted a few times. The chain joins TRBV13 to TRBJ2-7; D is unresolved. V was clipped by 4 bases and J by 7 bases, with 20 bases between them. CDR1 is PRHDT, CDR2 FYEKMQ, per germline (reference sequence). The CDR3 sequence is 15 residues long. For the CDR3, the DNA is TGTGCCAGCAGCTCCCTCCGAGGAGATGGAAGAGAGCAGTACTTC. As protein: CASSSLRGDGREQYF.

This clone was recorded only once. This sequence joins TRBV6-1 and TRBJ1-2, with 9 bases lining up with TRBD1. The junction had 3 bases not matched to a gene; V was cut back by 6 bases and J by 4 bases. This CDR3 spans 13 amino acids. Germline CDR1 reads MNHNS; CDR2 reads SASEGT. The CDR3, as DNA: TGTGCCAGCAGGGGGACAGGGCCCTATGGCTACACCTTC. Translated: CASRGTGPYGYTF.

CDR3 loop: CASSLGANHGYTF. The CDR3 DNA reads as TGTGCCAGCAGCTTAGGAGCAAACCATGGCTACACCTTC. The chain uses TRBV7-3 and TRBJ1-2; D gene ambiguous. The V and J ends lost 2 bases and 6 bases respectively, with 10 bases between them. Germline values: CDR1 SGHTA, CDR2 FQGTGA. The CDR3 totals 13 residues.

The chain carries TRBV5-1 and TRBJ2-5; the match to TRBD2 covers 15 bases. Germline V gives CDR1 SGHRS, CDR2 YFSETQ. This CDR3 spans 15 amino acids. The V gene end was trimmed by 7 bases and the J gene end by 1 base; junction bases not matched to a gene: 2. The CDR3 reads CASGLAGGIQETQYF. CDR3 sequence (DNA): TGCGCCAGCGGACTAGCGGGGGGGATCCAAGAGACCCAGTACTTC.

A few counts support this clone. The gene calls are TRBV25-1 and TRBJ1-4, with 8 bases fitting TRBD1. The CDR3 length is 15 residues. Trimming took 2 bases from V and 5 from J; bases not matched to a gene: 4. CDR1 and CDR2 from the germline V gene are MGHDK and SYGVNS. The CDR3 spells CASSELTGGNEKLFF. The CDR3 DNA reads TGTGCCAGCAGTGAACTTACAGGGGGAAATGAAAAACTGTTTTTT.

This chain links TRBV19 with TRBJ1-5; possible D gene TRBD1, 6 bases. The CDR3 runs 17 residues. V was pared by 4 bases and J by 0 bases, with 16 bases between. Germline V gene lookup returns CDR1 LNHDA and CDR2 SQIVND (reference sequence). CDR3 coding DNA: TGTGCCAGTAGTACTCAACAGGGCTCCTATAGCAATCAGCCCCAGCATTTT. It codes for CASSTQQGSYSNQPQHF.

This clone was seen a single time. The CDR3 nucleotides are TGCGCCAGCAGCTTGGCCGGACAGGGCTATGAAAAACTGTTTTTT. This sequence encodes CASSLAGQGYEKLFF. The chain has TRBV5-1 and TRBJ1-4; 8 bases agree with TRBD1. The CDR3 is 15 residues long. Trimming cost V 0 bases and J 6 bases; bases outside gene matches: 4. The germline V gene encodes CDR1 SGHRS and CDR2 YFSETQ.

This clone was observed a handful of times. CDR3 DNA: TGCGCCAGCAGCTTAAGCAGGGCGGTAGGAAACACCATATATTTT. The encoded protein is CASSLSRAVGNTIYF. This chain connects TRBV5-1 to TRBJ1-3, with a possible D match to TRBD1 (5 bases). The CDR3 covers 15 residues. The V end was cut by 2 bases, the J end by 4 bases, with 13 bases between. Germline values: CDR1 SGHRS, CDR2 YFSETQ. The variable domain in full, completed from reference TRBV5-1 and TRBJ1-3, reads KAGVTQTPRYLIKTRGQQVTLSCSPISGHRSVSWYQQTPGQGLQFLFEYFSETQRNKGNFPGRFSGRQFSNSRSEMNVSTLELGDSALYLCASSLSRAVGNTIYFGEGSWLTVV.

The V and J genes are TRBV5-1 and TRBJ2-1; D might be TRBD1 (5 bases). V was cut by 2 bases and J by 5 bases, with 11 bases left in between. The CDR3 extends over 14 amino acids. Germline CDR1 and CDR2: SGHRS and YFSETQ. The CDR3 is CASSFYPRDNEQFF. CDR3 coding DNA: TGCGCCAGCAGCTTTTATCCCAGGGACAATGAGCAGTTCTTC.

The chain employs TRBV27 and TRBJ2-7; 9 positions agree with TRBD1. The CDR3 is made up of 16 amino acids. The V gene's germline CDR1 is MNHEY and CDR2 SMNVEV (reference sequence). Trimming at V came to 2 bases and at J to 1 base, leaving 6 bases not matched to a gene. The CDR3 region has the DNA TGTGCCAGCAGTTTAGGTGGGGGACAGGGTTCCTACGAGCAGTACTTC. This encodes CASSLGGGQGSYEQYF.

V gene TRBV5-1 combines with J gene TRBJ2-6; no firm D call. Trimming took off 5 bases at V and 0 bases at J, with 9 bases between the two ends. The CDR3 has 15 amino acids. Germline CDR1 SGHRS, CDR2 YFSETQ. CDR3 loop: CASSLDTSGANVLTF. The DNA of the CDR3 is TGCGCCAGCAGTCTTGACACCTCTGGGGCCAACGTCCTGACTTTC.